Listed below are T cell receptor beta chains from one sample, sequenced in a study of T cell repertoires in cytomegalovirus infection. Their antigens are not known. MiXCR, applied by TCRdb to the reads, yields one record per CDR3 protein. The sample comprises 450,000 to 650,000 distinct CDR3 sequences, roughly 43% of which are singletons, and 48% rests with the top ten. The input for sequencing was cultured PBMCs, taken from culture after CMV antigen stimulation. The receptors derive from a human donor in good health (CMV status not recorded). Some clones in this sample may be carry-over from other donors' samples. Each CDR3 is given with its conserved first and last residue. A D gene is named only where the DNA matches it firmly. Only part of the rows carry a size: once, few, many, or a class if the clone is expanded.

V	D	J	size	CDR3	DNA
TRBV2	TRBD2	TRBJ2-3	few	CASSVGLAGPTDTQYF	TGTGCCAGCAGTGTCGGCCTAGCGGGCCCAACAGATACGCAGTATTTT
TRBV28	.	TRBJ1-6	few	CASSFTQSSYNSPLHF	TGTGCCAGCAGTTTTACTCAGAGCTCCTATAATTCACCCCTCCACTTT
TRBV7-2	.	TRBJ2-3	.	CASSFNTYTDTQYF	TGTGCCAGCAGCTTTAACACATACACAGATACGCAGTATTTT
TRBV2	.	TRBJ1-5	.	CASRFDSLNQPQHF	TGTGCCAGCAGGTTCGACAGTCTCAATCAGCCCCAGCATTTT
TRBV7-2	.	TRBJ2-7	many	CASSLGTFDYEQYF	TGTGCCAGCAGCTTAGGAACTTTCGATTACGAGCAGTACTTC
TRBV20-1	TRBD1	TRBJ1-2	.	CTSDRDNYGYTF	TGCACCTCGGACAGGGATAACTATGGCTACACCTTC
TRBV7-2	.	TRBJ2-5	.	CASSLGGYYQETQYF	TGTGCCAGCAGCTTAGGGGGGTACTACCAAGAGACCCAGTACTTC
TRBV7-2	TRBD2	TRBJ2-7	.	CASSQGLASYEQYF	TGTGCCAGCAGCCAAGGACTAGCGTCCTACGAGCAGTACTTC
TRBV4-3	.	TRBJ2-2	.	CASSQDRGINTGELFF	TGCGCCAGCAGCCAAGATCGAGGGATTAACACCGGGGAGCTGTTTTTT
TRBV7-2	TRBD1	TRBJ2-3	many	CASSSTGQSTDTQYF	TGTGCCAGCAGCTCGACGGGACAGAGCACAGATACGCAGTATTTT
TRBV6-5	.	TRBJ1-1	few	CASSPTGGARTEAFF	TGTGCCAGCAGTCCCACGGGGGGCGCAAGGACTGAAGCTTTCTTT
TRBV19	TRBD1	TRBJ2-7	once	CASTVTGGYEQYF	TGTGCCAGTACCGTGACAGGGGGCTACGAGCAGTACTTC
TRBV6-5	.	TRBJ2-1	few	CASSYSNRGVYNEQFF	TGTGCCAGCAGTTACTCGAATCGGGGAGTCTACAATGAGCAGTTCTTC
TRBV12-3/TRBV12-4	.	TRBJ1-5	.	CASSSHRYSNQPQHF	TGTGCCAGCAGTTCCCACAGGTATAGCAATCAGCCCCAGCATTTT
TRBV4-1	TRBD2	TRBJ2-7	many	CASSQDYAGGPRNEQYF	TGCGCCAGCAGCCAAGATTACGCGGGAGGGCCGCGTAACGAGCAGTACTTC
TRBV10-3	.	TRBJ2-3	.	CAIRTGTSTDTQYF	TGTGCCATCAGGACCGGGACCAGCACAGATACGCAGTATTTT
TRBV27	.	TRBJ1-5	few	CASSYEGSGNQPQHF	TGTGCCAGCAGTTATGAGGGGTCGGGCAATCAGCCCCAGCATTTT
TRBV7-9	.	TRBJ1-6	.	CASSLNSPLDSPLHF	TGTGCCAGCAGCTTAAATAGTCCGCTGGATTCACCCCTCCACTTT
TRBV7-2	TRBD1	TRBJ1-2	.	CASSFLPTGGFRGYTF	TGTGCCAGCAGCTTTTTACCGACAGGGGGCTTTCGGGGCTACACCTTC
TRBV6-6	.	TRBJ1-1	.	CATTGAKNTEAFF	TGTGCCACTACCGGGGCCAAGAACACTGAAGCTTTCTTT
TRBV7-2	TRBD2	TRBJ2-3	.	CASSSSGLAGGLTDTQYF	TGTGCCAGCAGCTCCTCGGGACTAGCGGGGGGACTCACAGATACGCAGTATTTT
TRBV7-2	.	TRBJ2-2	many	CASSLDRWNTGELFF	TGTGCCAGCAGCTTAGACCGCTGGAACACCGGGGAGCTGTTTTTT
TRBV4-3	TRBD2	TRBJ2-1	.	CASSQESRTSGSFEQFF	TGCGCCAGCAGCCAAGAGTCCCGGACTAGCGGGAGTTTTGAGCAGTTCTTC
TRBV4-1	.	TRBJ1-6	.	CASSQEPRLRGPYNSPLHF	TGCGCCAGCAGCCAAGAACCCCGCCTGAGGGGCCCTTATAATTCACCCCTCCACTTT
TRBV12-3/TRBV12-4	TRBD1	TRBJ1-1	many	CASSPGTGGTEAFF	TGTGCCAGCAGTCCCGGGACAGGGGGCACTGAAGCTTTCTTT
TRBV4-3	.	TRBJ2-7	.	CASSQGRGRYEQYF	TGCGCCAGCAGCCAGGGGAGGGGGCGCTACGAGCAGTACTTC
TRBV27	.	TRBJ1-6	few	CASSSAPRGTYNSPLHF	TGTGCCAGCAGTTCCGCCCCCCGGGGGACCTATAATTCACCCCTCCACTTT
TRBV6-6	.	TRBJ2-1	.	CASRDRELRASGEQFF	TGTGCCAGCAGGGACAGAGAACTTCGGGCTAGCGGTGAGCAGTTCTTC
TRBV29-1	TRBD2	TRBJ2-1	few	CSVDPVAGGPYNEQFF	TGCAGCGTTGACCCGGTAGCGGGAGGGCCCTACAATGAGCAGTTCTTC
TRBV12-3/TRBV12-4	.	TRBJ2-3	few	CASSLRWDTQYF	TGTGCCAGCAGTCTCCGGTGGGATACGCAGTATTTT
TRBV7-2	.	TRBJ2-3	once	CASSLSGSLFDTQYF	TGTGCCAGCAGCTTGAGTGGCTCCCTGTTTGATACGCAGTATTTT
TRBV7-2	.	TRBJ2-6	.	CASSPGGPGSGANVLTF	TGTGCCAGCAGCCCCGGAGGCCCTGGGTCTGGGGCCAACGTCCTGACTTTC
TRBV7-4	.	TRBJ1-1	few	CASRVGMDTEAFF	TGTGCCAGCAGGGTGGGGATGGACACTGAAGCTTTCTTT
TRBV7-2	TRBD2	TRBJ2-7	few	CASSLLAGAGEQYF	TGTGCCAGCAGCTTGCTAGCGGGAGCTGGCGAGCAGTACTTC
TRBV6-1	TRBD2	TRBJ2-7	.	CASSDPGGSSYEQYF	TGTGCCAGCAGTGACCCTGGCGGGAGCTCCTACGAGCAGTACTTC
TRBV19	TRBD2	TRBJ2-1	few	CASSRLAGTPFYNEQFF	TGTGCCAGTAGTCGCCTAGCGGGGACACCTTTCTACAATGAGCAGTTCTTC
TRBV7-2	TRBD2	TRBJ2-1	few	CASSHPTSGGYNEQFF	TGTGCCAGCAGCCATCCGACTAGCGGGGGATACAATGAGCAGTTCTTC
TRBV7-2	.	TRBJ1-5	few	CASSLRGTQPQHF	TGTGCCAGCAGCCTAAGGGGGACTCAGCCCCAGCATTTT
TRBV20-1	.	TRBJ2-5	.	CSARPGDETQYF	TGCAGTGCTAGACCGGGAGACGAGACCCAGTACTTC
TRBV7-8	.	TRBJ1-4	few	CASSANRRGRGSEKLFF	TGTGCCAGCAGCGCTAATCGACGCGGCAGGGGAAGCGAAAAACTGTTTTTT
TRBV27	TRBD1	TRBJ2-1	.	CASSLSPRPAAGGEQFF	TGTGCCAGCAGCCTATCCCCAAGGCCTGCGGCAGGGGGTGAGCAGTTCTTC
TRBV4-1	.	TRBJ2-1	.	CASSQYGTFHNEQFF	TGCGCCAGCAGCCAATACGGGACATTTCACAATGAGCAGTTCTTC
TRBV7-2	.	TRBJ1-1	.	CASSLRGGRGNEDFF	TGTGCCAGCAGCTTAAGAGGGGGGCGAGGCAATGAAGATTTCTTT
TRBV10-3	.	TRBJ1-5	.	CAISEGPDSNQPQHF	TGTGCCATCAGTGAGGGGCCCGATAGCAATCAGCCCCAGCATTTT
TRBV6-5	.	TRBJ2-5	.	CASSYSSGEVGTQYF	TGTGCCAGCAGTTACTCGTCAGGGGAAGTTGGGACCCAGTACTTC